This entry concerns a single T cell receptor beta chain. The antigen remains unidentified. The entry originates in a study of cytomegalovirus exposure and HLA in healthy donors. Overall study context: Early released data comprised about 90 million unique TCRs from HLA-typed donors.

The PCR ran on 60 Vbeta and 13 Jbeta primers. Clones were sequenced by immunoSEQ multiplex PCR, and TCRdb holds only the in-frame ones, with some missing. Listed are 130,000 to 150,000 clones; under 3.5% falls within the top ten. Overall study results and limits: A later look showed TCR association rates differing by HLA locus, highest for DRB1 and lowest for HLA-C. In a later analysis, most CMV-associated TCR beta chains appeared HLA-restricted.

This CDR3 has 14 residues. Germline loops: CDR1 SGHDT, CDR2 YYEEEE. V dropped 0 bases and J dropped 5 bases, with 8 bases sitting between them. The sequence was collected from a man between 35 and 55 years old in good health and CMV-seronegative. The material sequenced was PBMCs. The rearrangement links TRBV5-6 to TRBJ1-4; D is unclear. The CDR3 loop is CASSLARRNEKLFF. The CDR3 DNA sequence: TGTGCCAGCAGCTTGGCTAGACGGAATGAAAAACTGTTTTTT.